The 24 T cell receptor beta chains below come from one sample, sequenced in a study of T cell responses to AZD1222 COVID-19 vaccine. Measured with immunoSEQ multiplex PCR; TCRdb has only the in-frame clones, and not every one. The sample comprises 150,000 to 200,000 clones, about 92% of which are singletons, and approximately 1.2% rests with the top ten. Sequencing was performed on peripheral blood, taken 28 days after the second AZD1222 dose. The receptors come from an adult who received the AZD1222 COVID-19 vaccine.

The genes are TRBV30 and TRBJ2-2; D could derive from TRBD1 or TRBD2 (5 bases each). This CDR3 region has 19 residues. CDR1 and CDR2 (germline): GTSNPN, SVGIG (reference sequence). The V and J ends lost 2 bases and 1 base respectively, with 23 bases between them. The CDR3 loop reads CAWSFWRLRTGLNTGELFF. DNA of the CDR3: TGTGCCTGGAGTTTTTGGCGGCTCCGGACGGGGCTGAACACCGGGGAGCTGTTTTTT.

This chain connects TRBV12-3 or TRBV12-4 to TRBJ1-6; the D is unclear. Between the trimmed V and J ends, which lost 2 bases and 12 bases, there was a span of 8 bases. The CDR3 spans 12 residues. DNA for the CDR3: TGTGCCAGCAGTTTACCGCGCGGACCCCTCCACTTT. This encodes CASSLPRGPLHF.

V gene TRBV11-3 combines with J gene TRBJ2-1, with 9 bases lining up with TRBD2. Germline CDR1 is SGHNT and CDR2 is YENEEA. The trim removed 6 bases at V and 6 bases at J, leaving 18 bases unmatched. This CDR3 comprises 18 residues. This chain's CDR3 is CASRSGGGAIVQSNEQFF. The CDR3, as DNA: TGTGCCAGCAGATCGGGCGGGGGGGCGATAGTCCAATCCAATGAGCAGTTCTTC.

This clone was picked up a small number of times. The V and J genes are TRBV6-5 and TRBJ2-4; no clear D. The germline gives CDR1 MNHEY, CDR2 SVGAGI. CDR3 length equals 12 residues. The CDR3 loop reads CATTGHENIQYF. The CDR3 nucleotides are TGTGCTACCACGGGCCATGAGAACATTCAGTACTTC.

This chain uses TRBV7-8 with TRBJ1-5, with unresolved D. Germline CDR1 SGHVS, CDR2 FQNEAQ. CDR3 length: 17 residues. The V and J ends lost 1 base and 0 bases respectively, with 13 bases between them. The CDR3: CASSLGETRYSNQPQHF. In nucleotides, the CDR3 is TGTGCCAGCAGCTTAGGGGAGACACGTTATAGCAATCAGCCCCAGCATTTT.

This sequence joins TRBV7-2 and TRBJ2-1, with D perhaps TRBD2 (6 bases). Germline V gene data show CDR1 as SGHTA and CDR2 as FQGNSA. V dropped 1 base and J dropped 3 bases, with 16 bases sitting between them. CDR3 size: 17 residues. DNA for the CDR3: TGTGCCAGCAGCTTAGGCAGTGTGGCTAGCGTCTACAATGAGCAGTTCTTC. Translated: CASSLGSVASVYNEQFF.

The V and J genes are TRBV10-3 and TRBJ1-1; perhaps TRBD1 as D (5 bases). With 4 bases removed from V and 9 bases from J, the gap between germline ends came to 18 bases. CDR3 length: 14 amino acids. Germline CDR1 and CDR2: ENHRY and SYGVKD. The CDR3 bases are TGTGCCATCAGTGCTACGGACACCTACGGAAAAGCTTTCTTT. Its translation is CAISATDTYGKAFF.

The table lists this clone with a few counts. The chain has TRBV30 and TRBJ2-1, with D possibly matching TRBD2 (5 bases). The germline V gene encodes CDR1 GTSNPN and CDR2 SVGIG (reference sequence). V lost 2 bases and J 7 bases, leaving 18 bases between the germline ends. The CDR3 extends over 15 amino acids. The CDR3 DNA sequence: TGTGCCTGGAGTCTCCGGCTAGCCCAAAAGAATGAGCAGTTCTTC. It codes for CAWSLRLAQKNEQFF.

The chain carries TRBV5-4 and TRBJ2-3; 8 bases are a match to TRBD2. After removal of 3 bases from V and 2 bases from J, the junction contained 11 bases not matched to a gene. Germline lookup yields CDR1 SGHNT and CDR2 YYREEE (reference sequence). This CDR3 region has 17 residues. The CDR3 DNA sequence: TGTGCCAGCAGCTCGTTAGCGGGGAGACCGCCCACAGATACGCAGTATTTT. Translating it yields CASSSLAGRPPTDTQYF.

The CDR3 reads CASSEGRVSGNTIYF. For the CDR3, the DNA is TGTGCCAGCAGTGAAGGCAGGGTCTCTGGAAACACCATATATTTT. The chain couples TRBV2 to TRBJ1-3; the D gene is possibly TRBD1 (5 bases). CDR1 is SNHLY, CDR2 FYNNEI, per germline. V was cut by 1 base and J by 0 bases, with 7 bases left in between. The CDR3 totals 15 residues.

The gene calls are TRBV7-9 and TRBJ1-2, with 7 nucleotides matching TRBD1. The CDR3 has 13 amino acids. The V segment lost 5 bases and the J segment 6 bases; nucleotides outside the gene matches: 6. The germline gives CDR1 SEHNR, CDR2 FQNEAQ (reference sequence). CDR3 loop: CASSPEGTDGYTF. The CDR3 DNA follows: TGTGCCAGCAGCCCCGAAGGGACAGATGGCTACACCTTC.

The chain has TRBV6-5 and TRBJ2-5; TRBD2 might be the D (5 bases). In germline, CDR1 is MNHEY, CDR2 SVGAGI. The CDR3 runs 13 residues. Deletions cut 6 bases from V and 4 bases from J, with 12 bases between. In DNA, the CDR3 is TGTGCCAGCAGCCGAGAGGGCGGAGAGACCCAGTACTTC. This gives the protein CASSREGGETQYF.

Only one count was recorded for this clone. The rearrangement joins TRBV24-1 to TRBJ2-1, with D unresolved. Trimming shortened V by 4 bases and J by 0 bases, and 12 bases separated the two germline ends. This CDR3 contains 16 residues. Germline-derived CDR1 and CDR2 are KGHDR and SFDVKD. The CDR3 nucleotides read TGTGCCACCAGTGACGGCGGCCCGAGCTCCTACAATGAGCAGTTCTTC. Translated, it gives CATSDGGPSSYNEQFF.

The CDR3 region is CASGSVKGNQPQHF. CDR3 DNA: TGCGCCAGCGGATCGGTTAAAGGCAATCAGCCCCAGCATTTT. The gene calls are TRBV4-1 and TRBJ1-5; D gene unclear. V gave up 8 bases and J gave up 2 bases, with 13 bases separating them. The CDR3 has 14 residues. Germline CDR1 reads MGHRA; CDR2 reads YSYEKL.

This rearrangement joins TRBV5-4 to TRBJ1-5; D ambiguous. Germline CDR1 and CDR2: SGHNT and YYREEE (reference sequence). V was clipped by 1 base and J by 2 bases, with 10 bases between them. The CDR3 contains 15 residues. CDR3 nucleotide sequence: TGTGCCAGCAGCTTGTGGGCCGGGGGCAATCAGCCCCAGCATTTT. This gives the protein CASSLWAGGNQPQHF.

V is TRBV29-1 and J is TRBJ1-2; TRBD1 aligns across 10 bases. V trimming: 3 bases; J trimming: 3 bases; junction bases outside the gene matches: 4. CDR1 and CDR2 from the germline V gene are SQVTM and ANQGSEA. This CDR3 contains 14 residues. The CDR3 protein is CSVDRDRGYYGYTF. DNA of the CDR3: TGCAGCGTTGACCGGGACAGGGGTTACTATGGCTACACCTTC.

This clone was detected only once. V and J are TRBV2 and TRBJ2-3; TRBD2 agrees at 13 bases. V gave up 4 bases and J gave up 6 bases; unmatched junction bases: 7. CDR1 is SNHLY and CDR2 is FYNNEI in the germline V gene. The CDR3 extends over 16 amino acids. CDR3 residues: CASSAGLAGAEDTQYF. The CDR3 bases are TGTGCCAGCAGTGCCGGACTAGCGGGGGCCGAGGATACGCAGTATTTT.

V and J are TRBV5-1 and TRBJ2-6; 12 bases fit TRBD2. CDR1 and CDR2 from the germline V gene are SGHRS and YFSETQ. V dropped 4 bases and J dropped 0; count of bases not matched to a gene: 5. This CDR3 is 18 amino acids long. CDR3: CASSARLAGVSGANVLTF. DNA for the CDR3: TGCGCCAGCAGCGCTAGACTAGCGGGGGTCTCTGGGGCCAACGTCCTGACTTTC.

The chain carries TRBV11-3 and TRBJ1-3; D gene unclear. The V end was cut by 0 bases, the J end by 0 bases, with 3 bases between. CDR3 length equals 14 residues. Germline values: CDR1 SGHNT, CDR2 YENEEA. CDR3 sequence reads: CASSLDNSGNTIYF. In DNA, the CDR3 is TGTGCCAGCAGCTTAGACAACTCTGGAAACACCATATATTTT.

The V and J genes are TRBV27 and TRBJ2-5, with D maybe TRBD2 (6 bases). This CDR3 region has 15 residues. Germline-derived CDR1 and CDR2 are MNHEY and SMNVEV (reference sequence). With 7 bases removed from V and 3 bases from J, the gap between germline ends came to 18 bases. The DNA of the CDR3 is TGTGCCAGCACCCCCGCGGGGCTGGGGGAAGAGACCCAGTACTTC. Translating gives CASTPAGLGEETQYF.

The chain uses TRBV4-1 and TRBJ2-7; 8 bases map to TRBD2. This CDR3 has 15 residues. V was clipped by 1 base and J by 4 bases; unmatched bases: 6. Germline V gene sequence: CDR1 MGHRA, CDR2 YSYEKL. In DNA form, the CDR3 reads TGCGCCAGCAGCCAAGCCGGGGGGGCTTTATACGAGCAGTACTTC. Its translation is CASSQAGGALYEQYF.

This chain joins TRBV9 and TRBJ2-2; a weak D match, TRBD1 (6 bases). Trimming took off 5 bases at V and 3 bases at J, with 14 bases between the two ends. CDR3 length: 15 amino acids. Germline V gene lookup returns CDR1 SGDLS and CDR2 YYNGEE. The CDR3 DNA is TGTGCCAGCAGTCGAGGGGGTAACGACACCGGGGAGCTGTTTTTT. Its translation: CASSRGGNDTGELFF.

The CDR3, as DNA: TGTGCCAGCAGCTCCCGACAGGGGGCGCGGGAGACCCAGTACTTC. As protein: CASSSRQGARETQYF. The chain recombines TRBV5-4 with TRBJ2-5; 10 nucleotides match TRBD1. V shed 3 bases and J 5 bases; nucleotides not matched to a gene: 7. The CDR3 has 15 residues. The germline gives CDR1 SGHNT, CDR2 YYREEE (reference sequence).

The chain links TRBV27 to TRBJ2-7; D unresolved. The CDR3 length is 13 residues. CDR1 and CDR2 from the germline V gene are MNHEY and SMNVEV (reference sequence). Trimming cost V 5 bases and J 6 bases, with 14 bases left between them. The CDR3 sequence: CASSPRPEGEQYF. CDR3 nucleotides: TGTGCCAGCAGTCCCCGCCCTGAAGGCGAGCAGTACTTC.